This TCR beta chain was observed in a study of blood T cell repertoires in COVID-19. Study at large: Samples of COVID-19 (acute and convalescent) were obtained from the United States, Italy and Spain. PBMCs, B-cell-depleted T cells, or T cells were the source of the cDNA or gDNA that made up the material.

Trimming shortened V by 3 bases and J by 1 base, and 3 bases separated the two germline ends. The germline V gene has CDR1 KGHSH and CDR2 LQKENI. CDR3 length equals 12 residues. Some clones are missing from TCRdb's copy, which holds only in-frame ones; the method was immunoSEQ multiplex PCR. This sample has roughly 100,000 clones, with approximately 90% found just once. Sequences were obtained from peripheral blood. V gene TRBV18 combines with J gene TRBJ2-5, with D uncertain. This clonotype originated in a human donor with active COVID-19. The donor label of this sample is uncertain. The CDR3 spells CASSPSQETQYF. As DNA, the CDR3 is TGTGCCAGCTCACCGAGCCAAGAGACCCAGTACTTC.